These 15 T cell receptor beta chains originate from one sample sequenced in a study of T cell clonotyping in hematopoietic cell transplantation. Time point given: recipient sample about 28 days before transplant, after cytoreduction. The assay was immunoSEQ multiplex PCR, and TCRdb's table has in-frame clones only and misses some. The sample contains about 8,300 clones, roughly three quarters of which appear only once. The material was peripheral blood mononuclear cells, obtained before stem cell transplant. The receptors here all came from a man aged 55 to 70 with acute myeloid leukemia. Some clones in this sample may be carry-over from other donors' samples.

J is TRBJ2-5 and V is TRBV11-1, with D uncertain. Trimming left V 5 bases short and J 5 bases short, with 12 bases between. CDR3 length: 13 amino acids. The germline gives CDR1 SGHAT, CDR2 FQDESV (reference sequence). The CDR3, as DNA: TGTGCCAGCAGCAGAAGACTTAGGGAGACCCAGTACTTC. It encodes CASSRRLRETQYF.

The gene calls are TRBV10-2 and TRBJ1-3; D gene ambiguous. CDR1 is WSHSY, CDR2 SAAADI, per germline. Trimming removed 3 bases at V and 2 bases at J, with 11 bases between. The CDR3 covers 15 residues. The CDR3 spells CASSDGVSAGNTIYF. The CDR3 region has the DNA TGCGCCAGCAGTGACGGGGTGTCGGCTGGAAACACCATATATTTT.

This clone came up once. The V and J genes are TRBV19 and TRBJ2-7; 7 bases line up with TRBD1. The germline V gene has CDR1 LNHDA and CDR2 SQIVND (reference sequence). V was clipped by 7 bases and J by 2 bases; unmatched bases: 5. The CDR3 runs to 13 residues. As DNA, the CDR3 is TGTGCCAGTAAGAGACAGGGAGCCTACGAGCAGTACTTC. As protein: CASKRQGAYEQYF.

The rearrangement uses TRBV9 and TRBJ2-3; 8 nucleotides line up with TRBD1. The CDR3 totals 16 residues. Germline V gene sequence: CDR1 SGDLS, CDR2 YYNGEE. Germline trimming cut 0 bases from V and 5 bases from J; bases unmatched to any gene: 8. The CDR3 is CASSVGTGSPEDTQYF. The CDR3 DNA reads as TGTGCCAGCAGCGTAGGGACAGGGTCCCCGGAAGATACGCAGTATTTT.

This clone was counted only a few times. J is TRBJ1-1 and V is TRBV6-5; unclear D gene. Germline V gene sequence: CDR1 MNHEY, CDR2 SVGAGI. Trimming pared 2 bases from V and 11 bases from J, leaving 9 bases between. CDR3 size: 11 residues. The CDR3 spells CASSYGGTAFF. CDR3 in DNA: TGTGCCAGCAGTTACGGAGGTACGGCTTTCTTT.

The chain has TRBV7-2 and TRBJ2-1; 10 bases align to TRBD2. Trimming took 5 bases from V and 10 from J; bases not matched to a gene: 11. CDR3 length: 15 residues. Germline V gene data show CDR1 as SGHTA and CDR2 as FQGNSA. This CDR3 is CASSLNPLAGVEQFF. CDR3 sequence (DNA): TGTGCCAGCAGCCTCAATCCCCTAGCGGGAGTAGAGCAGTTCTTC.

The chain combines TRBV19 with TRBJ1-2, with 12 nucleotides matching TRBD1. The CDR3 loop spans 13 amino acids. CDR1 is LNHDA and CDR2 is SQIVND in the germline V gene (reference sequence). V was clipped by 7 bases and J by 12 bases; unmatched bases: 9. Here the CDR3 reads CASTPGTGGADTF. CDR3 DNA: TGTGCCAGTACGCCGGGGACAGGGGGCGCGGACACCTTC.

V and J are TRBV2 and TRBJ2-7; TRBD2 agrees at 7 bases. From germline, CDR1 is SNHLY and CDR2 FYNNEI. The CDR3 sequence is 16 residues long. V lost 6 bases, J lost 0 bases, and 11 bases stayed unmatched. The CDR3 protein is CASRLVGGTGSYEQYF. Here the CDR3 DNA reads TGTGCCAGCAGACTCGTGGGGGGGACGGGCTCCTACGAGCAGTACTTC.

V and J are TRBV9 and TRBJ1-3; D gene unclear. The CDR3 runs 15 residues. Deletions cut 2 bases from V and 0 bases from J, with 9 bases between. Germline CDR1 SGDLS, CDR2 YYNGEE. In nucleotides, the CDR3 is TGTGCCAGCAGCGTTATGGCCGACTCTGGAAACACCATATATTTT. Amino acids: CASSVMADSGNTIYF.

The chain has TRBV27 and TRBJ2-1; the match to TRBD1 covers 11 bases. CDR3 length: 16 residues. CDR1 is MNHEY, CDR2 SMNVEV, per germline (reference sequence). V dropped 6 bases and J dropped 6; count of bases not matched to a gene: 10. The CDR3 DNA sequence: TGTGCCAGCAGGCCTGCCGGGACAGGGGGACTCAATGAGCAGTTCTTC. Translated: CASRPAGTGGLNEQFF.

This clone occurred once. This sequence joins TRBV6-5 and TRBJ1-2; 7 positions match TRBD1. The CDR3 has 15 residues. With 6 bases clipped from V and 8 bases from J, the junction kept 15 bases outside the gene matches. Germline V gives CDR1 MNHEY, CDR2 SVGAGI. The CDR3 is CASREKGQRAKGYTF. The DNA for the CDR3 is TGTGCCAGCAGAGAAAAGGGACAGCGGGCTAAAGGCTACACCTTC.

V usage is TRBV5-4 and J usage is TRBJ2-2; D is unresolved. The CDR3 loop spans 14 amino acids. In germline, CDR1 is SGHNT, CDR2 YYREEE (reference sequence). Trimming shortened V by 0 bases and J by 2 bases, and 5 bases separated the two germline ends. The CDR3 here is CASSLEVNTGELFF. The CDR3 bases are TGTGCCAGCAGCTTGGAGGTTAACACCGGGGAGCTGTTTTTT.

This clone came up once. The J gene is TRBJ1-2, the V gene TRBV9; D ambiguous. Germline V gives CDR1 SGDLS, CDR2 YYNGEE. This CDR3 comprises 11 residues. The V end lost 8 bases, the J end lost 3 bases, and 8 bases lay between the germline ends. The CDR3 DNA sequence: TGTGCCAGGGATCAAGACTATGGCTACACCTTC. Translation: CARDQDYGYTF.

The chain joins TRBV10-1 to TRBJ1-1; D is undetermined. V lost 3 bases to trimming and J lost 1 base, with 18 bases between them. This CDR3 comprises 17 residues. Per germline, CDR1 WNHNN and CDR2 SYGVQD (reference sequence). The CDR3 spells CASSESRIRTKNTEAFF. In nucleotides, the CDR3 is TGCGCCAGCAGTGAATCCCGGATACGGACTAAGAACACTGAAGCTTTCTTT.

This clone was detected only once. In DNA form, the CDR3 reads TGCGCCAGCAGCTTCGACAGGGGAGGTGGAAACACCATATATTTT. Translating it yields CASSFDRGGGNTIYF. V is TRBV5-1 and J is TRBJ1-3; TRBD1 matches 8 bases. CDR3 length equals 15 residues. J was trimmed by 3 bases and V by 2 bases; bases with no gene match: 4. Germline V gene lookup returns CDR1 SGHRS and CDR2 YFSETQ.